The rows below give T cell receptor beta chains drawn from one sample of a study of shared clonotypes between healthy human individuals. Profiled with immunoSEQ multiplex PCR; TCRdb holds only in-frame clones, not every one. The sample lists around 2.1 million clones; approximately 96% were seen once. The sample was naive CD4+ T cells sorted from blood. The receptors originated from a man aged 18 to 30 in good health. Each CDR3 is given with its conserved first and last residue. The order of the fields is D gene, V gene, CDR3 protein. A D gene is named only where the DNA matches it firmly.

-,TRBV5-1,CASSLYRGANNEQFF
-,TRBV28,CASSSGTAVATNEKLFF
-,TRBV11-2,CASSLELLGTEAFF
-,TRBV30,CAWSAGTRGDYEQYF
TRBD1,TRBV5-4,CASSSSGTGSEKLFF
-,TRBV5-1,CASSRDDSGANVLTF
-,TRBV28,CASKKFPNEQYF
-,TRBV18,CASSPADTEAFF
-,TRBV18,CASSWGSTNEKLFF
-,TRBV28,CASSLEGRLETQYF
-,TRBV29-1,CSGVWGPLSNEQFF
-,TRBV27,CASRLKLADYYEQYF
-,TRBV18,CASSPGLEKFEQYF
-,TRBV10-3,CAISEGQSPPTFF
TRBD2,TRBV6-1,CASRLSGTSTDTQYF
TRBD1,TRBV29-1,CSVQGDSYTF
TRBD2,TRBV27,CASSLNRASGAYEQYF
TRBD1,TRBV28,CASRRGRNTEAFF
-,TRBV30,CAWSPPRERINSPLHF
-,TRBV30,CAWSARGGSQGYTF
-,TRBV11-3,CASSGDTDTQYF
-,TRBV6-1,CASSPNGPSEAFF
-,TRBV15,CATSDGVNYYNEQFF